This T cell receptor beta chain was sequenced for a study of shared clonotypes between healthy human individuals (TCRdb year 2020). Background on the whole study: The cohort included three men and two women between 18 and 49 years of age. For each donor, CD4 naive and CD4 memory were each run on three plates, CD8 naive on two plates, and CD8 memory on one plate. The study deeply sequenced blood TCR repertoires of 5 or 6 healthy adults to estimate repertoire size and the extent of clonotype sharing between individuals. Libraries were prepared and TCR repertoires were sequenced by different laboratories using diverse techniques, in order to increase sequencing depth and limit assay-specific biases. Per donor, leukapheresis produced somewhere between about 0.94 and 9 billion PBMCs. Overall study results and their limits: Across a handful of donors, approximately 5% of naive CD4, approximately 3.6% of naive CD8, around 2.1% of memory CD4, and approximately 0.4% of memory CD8 clonotypes were shared. The genetic and exposure-history diversity represented was limited by the small number of donors. Naive subsets generally had larger estimated clonotype richness than memory subsets. Pairwise subsampling led to the expectation that sequencing depth would affect the degree of clonotype sharing among donors. Clonotypes shared by all four sorted-subset donors showed higher generation probabilities than non-shared clonotypes. Rarefaction of sorted-subset datasets indicated incomplete sequencing despite the large sequencing depth. Sampling was limited to blood, and TCR repertoires in tissue likely differ from TCR repertoires in blood.

Measured from the cysteine to the phenylalanine, the CDR3 is 16 residues long. Kept here is only the CDR3 DNA, which spans 48 bases and is read in frame from base 1. Trimming takes 2 bases off V and 5 bases off J; junction bases not matched to a gene: 6. CDR1 and CDR2, per the germline V gene, are MGHRA and YSYEKL. Using the deep immunoSEQ assay, multiplex PCR amplified TCR CDR3 regions from genomic DNA. Extracted genomic DNA from each cell subset was distributed evenly across all wells of several immunoSEQ 96-well plates, and each plate was treated as a replicate. For sorted subsets, each replicate PCR was loaded with 200 ng genomic DNA, equivalent to approximately 27,000 T cell genomes. Purified libraries were measured with a Qubit 3.0 fluorometer, size-checked on a Bioanalyzer 2100, and measured again with the KAPA Library Quantification kit. A separate single-read 150-cycle Illumina NextSeq 550 flow cell was used to sequence each immunoSEQ 96-well plate. The authors' pipeline ran thus. Because the immunoSEQ output held only junctional sequences and lacked quality scores, the filtering could not match the filtering applied to full-length reads. Sequences were annotated with PyIR, a Python wrapper for IgBLAST v1.9, using IMGT germline references to assign V/J genes and CDR3. Reads with weak V/J assignments (E-value above 1e-6), missing CDR3, stop codons, out-of-frame junctions, or ambiguous translated residues were removed. V3J clonotypes were defined as sequences sharing the same inferred V gene, J gene, and CDR3 amino acid sequence. Percentage overlap between repertoires was computed as shared unique clonotypes divided by the size of the smaller repertoire. Repertoire richness was assessed with RTK rarefaction, the Chao1 estimator, and Recon v2.1 estimates of unobserved clonotypes. Generation probabilities were computed with OLGA for all TCRbeta clonotypes obtained by the gDNA method from a few donors. TCRdb retrieved this table from immuneACCESS and kept in-frame rearrangements only. Not all clones are present; in checked studies, unresolved V genes account for under half, and no reason is known for the remainder. V, J and clone size were drawn from that table, and D and trimming were deduced from the DNA. The sample table contains millions of clones; only one count was recorded for about 92% of them. The top ten hold 0.11% to 0.15% of the sample.

A note on this clone: Its antigen specificity is not known. Base qualities are not at hand, and no much larger clone is one base apart.

The donors were healthy, HIV-negative adults with no recently reported acute infections or vaccinations. All donors were Caucasian adults living in Nashville, Tennessee, USA. CD4+ T cells were enriched by magnetic negative selection; naive cells were then positively selected on CD45RA, and the negative fraction formed the memory subset. Blood was collected by leukapheresis, and PBMCs were isolated by Ficoll-Histopaque density gradient centrifugation and then cryopreserved in liquid nitrogen vapor phase. Analytical flow cytometry was used to check the purity and quantity of each magnetically sorted T cell population. From each sorted fraction, genomic DNA was isolated and quantified by UV absorbance on a Nanodrop 2000c.

The chain uses TRBV4-1 and TRBJ2-1; TRBD2 matches 10 bases in the middle. The origin of this receptor is a man in his late teens or twenties in good health. Sequencing was done on a sample of naive CD4+ T cells sorted from blood. The intended sense of this specimen's cell subset or site label: CD45RA+ positively selected. The CDR3 protein is CASSQSGTSADNEQFF. The nucleotides are TGCGCCAGCAGCCAAAGTGGGACTAGCGCCGACAATGAGCAGTTCTTC.